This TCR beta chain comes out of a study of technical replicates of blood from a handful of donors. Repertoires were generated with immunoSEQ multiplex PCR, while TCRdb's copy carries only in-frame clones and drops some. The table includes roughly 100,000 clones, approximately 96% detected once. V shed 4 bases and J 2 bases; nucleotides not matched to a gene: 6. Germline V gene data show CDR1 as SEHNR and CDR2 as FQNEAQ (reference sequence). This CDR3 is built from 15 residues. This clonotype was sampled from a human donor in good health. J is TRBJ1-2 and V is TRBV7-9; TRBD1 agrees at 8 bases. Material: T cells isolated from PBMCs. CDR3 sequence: CASSSRQGLNYGYTF. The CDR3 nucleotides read TGTGCCAGCAGCTCCCGACAGGGGTTAAACTATGGCTACACCTTC.